The 17 T cell receptor beta chains listed next were all sequenced from one sample in a study of graft-versus-host responses after intestinal transplantation. Clones were sequenced by immunoSEQ multiplex PCR, and TCRdb holds only the in-frame ones, with some missing. Altogether about 10,000 clones are present, approximately 33% being singletons, with the ten largest covering about 2%. Specimen: alloreactive CD4+ T cells from a mixed lymphocyte reaction culture, collected before transplantation. Stated subset: CFSE-low proliferating T cells sorted from roughly 6-day pre-transplant mixed lymphocyte reaction (GvH or HvG direction). The receptors were gathered from a human patient who was an organ donor for intestinal transplantation.

The chain employs TRBV7-8 and TRBJ2-2, with D tentatively TRBD1 (6 bases). Germline V gene sequence: CDR1 SGHVS, CDR2 FQNEAQ. CDR3 length equals 14 residues. Trimming removed 1 base from V and 5 bases from J, with 8 bases in between. CDR3 bases: TGTGCCAGCAGCTTAGTACAGGGTACCGGGGAGCTGTTTTTT. This gives the protein CASSLVQGTGELFF.

The gene calls are TRBV11-2 and TRBJ1-1, with 9 bases matching TRBD1. CDR3 size: 16 residues. The trim removed 4 bases at V and 4 bases at J, leaving 10 bases unmatched. Germline loops: CDR1 SGHAT, CDR2 FQNNGV. The CDR3 DNA is TGTGCCAGCAGCTCCCTGGGGACAGGGAGTGGCACTGAAGCTTTCTTT. Translating gives CASSSLGTGSGTEAFF.

This chain joins TRBV11-2 and TRBJ1-5; the match to TRBD1 covers 9 bases. Per the germline V gene, CDR1 is SGHAT and CDR2 is FQNNGV. The CDR3 spans 16 residues. J was trimmed by 4 bases and V by 4 bases; bases with no gene match: 8. The CDR3 bases are TGTGCCAGCAGCTCCCGGGGGGGGACAGGGAATCAGCCCCAGCATTTT. As protein: CASSSRGGTGNQPQHF.

This clone qualifies as medium-sized. The chain uses TRBV7-2 and TRBJ2-1, with 7 bases that match TRBD2. The V and J ends lost 1 base and 7 bases, in that order; junction bases with no gene match: 13. Germline V gene lookup returns CDR1 SGHTA and CDR2 FQGNSA. This CDR3 contains 17 residues. The CDR3: CASSLVPGGMKSNEQFF. CDR3 bases: TGTGCCAGCAGCTTAGTTCCCGGGGGGATGAAAAGTAATGAGCAGTTCTTC.

This clone rates as medium-sized (0.01 to 0.1%). This chain uses TRBV19 with TRBJ1-1; D not resolved. The CDR3 runs to 12 residues. Germline V CDR1 and CDR2: LNHDA, SQIVND (reference sequence). Trimming stripped 3 bases from V and 7 bases from J, with 9 bases between. CDR3 protein: CASSIRTFEAFF. The CDR3 coding sequence is TGTGCCAGTAGTATCCGGACTTTTGAAGCTTTCTTT.

This clone was seen only a few times. The chain has TRBV5-1 and TRBJ1-2; 9 nucleotides align to TRBD1. This CDR3 has 17 residues. Trimming removed 0 bases from V and 4 bases from J; junction bases left unmatched: 10. CDR1 is SGHRS and CDR2 is YFSETQ in the germline V gene. CDR3 region: CASSLGVHLGQGYGYTF. Written as DNA, the CDR3 is TGCGCCAGCAGCTTGGGTGTACACTTGGGACAGGGCTATGGCTACACCTTC.

V and J are TRBV5-6 and TRBJ2-1, with 11 bases identical to TRBD1. Germline loops: CDR1 SGHDT, CDR2 YYEEEE. V gave up 3 bases and J gave up 3 bases; unmatched junction bases: 8. The CDR3 spans 17 residues. The CDR3 coding sequence is TGTGCCAGCAGCTCCCAGATGGGACAGGGGGGCTACAATGAGCAGTTCTTC. Its protein product is CASSSQMGQGGYNEQFF.

This clone showed up just a few times. This chain joins TRBV30 and TRBJ1-6; D not resolved. Germline lookup yields CDR1 GTSNPN and CDR2 SVGIG (reference sequence). Between the trimmed V and J ends, which lost 6 bases and 2 bases, there was a span of 8 bases. This CDR3 region has 13 residues. The CDR3, as DNA: TGTGCCTGCGGGAATACCTATAATTCACCCCTCCACTTT. It yields the protein CACGNTYNSPLHF.

This chain connects TRBV5-5 to TRBJ2-5; TRBD2 agrees at 9 bases. The germline V gene has CDR1 SGHKS and CDR2 YYEKEE (reference sequence). The CDR3 covers 15 residues. The V segment lost 6 bases and the J segment 4 bases; nucleotides outside the gene matches: 10. Here the CDR3 reads CASNSGRGGTETQYF. The CDR3 DNA reads TGTGCCAGCAACTCGGGGCGGGGGGGTACAGAGACCCAGTACTTC.

This clone was picked up a small number of times. The V call is TRBV5-8, the J call TRBJ1-3; TRBD1 might be the D (6 bases). CDR1 is SGHTS and CDR2 is YDEGEE in the germline V gene. V lost 4 bases to trimming and J lost 3 bases, with 14 bases between them. This CDR3 spans 15 amino acids. The CDR3 region is CASSRAGVGGNTIYF. CDR3 in DNA: TGTGCCAGCAGCCGTGCAGGGGTCGGTGGAAACACCATATATTTT.

The chain combines TRBV4-3 with TRBJ2-2; D is undetermined. The CDR3 loop spans 16 amino acids. V gave up 0 bases and J gave up 4 bases, with 12 bases separating them. Germline assignment: CDR1 LGHNA and CDR2 YSLEER. CDR3 coding DNA: TGCGCCAGCAGCCAAGATCTAGAGTGGAGCACCGGGGAGCTGTTTTTT. This translates into CASSQDLEWSTGELFF.

This clone showed up just a few times. The gene calls are TRBV19 and TRBJ1-5; D perhaps matches TRBD1 (6 bases). The CDR3 covers 17 residues. Germline V gene lookup returns CDR1 LNHDA and CDR2 SQIVND (reference sequence). Trimming removed 7 bases at V and 0 bases at J, with 19 bases between. CDR3 sequence reads: CASNGVRTGISNQPQHF. CDR3 DNA sequence: TGTGCCAGTAACGGTGTCAGAACAGGGATTAGCAATCAGCCCCAGCATTTT. Supplemented by reference TRBV19 and TRBJ1-5, the full variable domain reads DGGITQSPKYLFRKEGQNVTLSCEQNLNHDAMYWYRQDPGQGLRLIYYSQIVNDFQKGDIAEGYSVSREKKESFPLTVTSAQKNPTAFYLCASNGVRTGISNQPQHFGDGTRLSIL.

The chain has TRBV27 and TRBJ1-2, with D unclear. CDR3 length: 13 residues. Trimming pared 3 bases from V and 5 bases from J, leaving 10 bases between. Germline lookup yields CDR1 MNHEY and CDR2 SMNVEV (reference sequence). CDR3 loop: CASSLGYAYGYTF. CDR3 coding DNA: TGTGCCAGCAGTTTGGGCTACGCGTATGGCTACACCTTC.

This clone was picked up a small number of times. V gene TRBV7-2 combines with J gene TRBJ1-6; D gene ambiguous. The V gene's germline CDR1 is SGHTA and CDR2 FQGNSA. V shed 1 base and J shed 6 bases, with 10 bases lying between them. This CDR3 is built from 15 residues. CDR3 protein: CASSLEGGSNSPLHF. CDR3 bases: TGTGCCAGCAGCTTAGAAGGAGGGTCTAATTCACCCCTCCACTTT.

The V and J genes are TRBV5-1 and TRBJ1-1; D remains ambiguous. Germline V lookup: CDR1 SGHRS, CDR2 YFSETQ. With 0 bases removed from V and 4 bases from J, the gap between germline ends came to 10 bases. This CDR3 comprises 14 residues. The CDR3 sequence is CASSLVGFGTEAFF. Written as DNA, the CDR3 is TGCGCCAGCAGCTTGGTCGGGTTTGGCACTGAAGCTTTCTTT.

This clone has just a few counts. The genes are TRBV27 and TRBJ1-6; the D is unclear. This CDR3 has 16 residues. Trimming took off 6 bases at V and 0 bases at J, with 12 bases between the two ends. Looked up from germline, CDR1 is MNHEY and CDR2 is SMNVEV (reference sequence). CDR3 sequence (DNA): TGTGCCAGCAGAGCCGTCCGGGGCTCCTATAATTCACCCCTCCACTTT. Translation gives CASRAVRGSYNSPLHF.

This clone is labeled as medium-sized. The chain combines TRBV18 with TRBJ1-1; D possibly corresponds to TRBD1 (6 bases). V was shortened by 4 bases and J by 1 base, with 7 bases between the two germline ends. The length of the CDR3 is 13 residues. Germline CDR1 is KGHSH and CDR2 is LQKENI. CDR3 sequence: CASSLQGNTEAFF. CDR3 nucleotide sequence: TGTGCCAGCTCACTACAGGGGAACACTGAAGCTTTCTTT.